This T cell receptor beta chain was identified during a study of vaccination and CD4 T cells after COVID-19. Across the whole study: Blood was drawn a median around 70 days post second dose, range 14 to 241.

Treatment noted: approximately nine-day PBMC culture with coronavirus spike peptide pools or control peptides (ViraFEST assay). Antigen-specific T cells were expanded with peptide pools by ViraFEST, and TCRs were then sequenced. Around 2 million PBMCs per well were cultured with 10 IU/ml IL-2 and roughly 10 ug/ml peptide pools. With the Oncomine TCR Beta short-read assay, DNA from cultured CD4+ T cells was sequenced. TCRdb used MiXCR to reprocess the PCR reads, holding one entry per CDR3 protein. The data show around 26,000 distinct CDR3 sequences, about 64% seen once. Comments on this clonotype: No antigen is known for it.

This CDR3 is 15 amino acids long. Germline CDR1 reads DFQATT; CDR2 reads SNEGSKA (reference sequence). Trimming cost V 4 bases and J 4 bases, with 17 bases left between them. The clonotype originates from a human donor who had recovered from COVID-19. The sequenced sample was CD4+ T cells from blood, cultured in vitro. This chain links TRBV20-1 with TRBJ1-5, with D perhaps TRBD1 (6 bases). The DNA for the CDR3 is TGCAGTGCTATGACGGGTGCGGGGGCTAATCAGCCCCAGCATTTT. Residues: CSAMTGAGANQPQHF.